The 26 T cell receptor beta chains presented below share a single source sample, sequenced in a study of CD8+ T cells in alopecia areata (dated by TCRdb to 2016 to 2019). The protocol used for the library was the immunoSEQ multiplex PCR assay. RNA was extracted from all samples and reverse transcribed into cDNA as template for TCR sequencing. TCRdb retrieved this table from immuneACCESS and kept in-frame rearrangements only. Not all clones are present; in checked studies, unresolved V genes account for under half, and no reason is known for the remainder. A total of 150,000 to 200,000 clones appear in this sample, about 70% of them only once. The ten most abundant clones make up 9.5% to 12% of the sample. The time point tag for this specimen amounts to: baseline before oral tofacitinib. The source was CD8+ T cells sorted from blood, collected at week 0. All receptors come from a human donor with alopecia areata.

The chain combines TRBV29-1 with TRBJ2-5; no definite D call. V was clipped by 8 bases and J by 7 bases, with 20 bases between them. The CDR3 totals 13 residues. CDR1 and CDR2 from the germline V gene are SQVTM and ANQGSEA. The CDR3 region has the DNA TGCAGCCCCACCCTCGCGGTAACCGGGACCCAGTACTTC. Amino acids: CSPTLAVTGTQYF.

The V and J genes are TRBV30 and TRBJ2-2; a possible D gene is TRBD1 (6 bases). Germline V gives CDR1 GTSNPN, CDR2 SVGIG (reference sequence). The ends were cut back, 1 base at V and 5 bases at J, with 8 bases in the middle. This CDR3 comprises 13 residues. For the CDR3, the DNA is TGTGCCTGGAGTGAGAGGGGGACCGGGGAGCTGTTTTTT. Amino acids: CAWSERGTGELFF.

The rearrangement links TRBV5-1 to TRBJ1-2; no firm D call. Trimming cost V 4 bases and J 8 bases, with 9 bases left between them. The CDR3 loop spans 11 amino acids. CDR1 is SGHRS, CDR2 YFSETQ, per germline. The CDR3 DNA reads as TGCGCCAGCAGCGGAACTGGGGGCTACACCTTC. Amino acids: CASSGTGGYTF.

This CDR3 is CASSLITGGAGANVLTF. The CDR3, as DNA: TGTGCCAGCAGTTTAATCACAGGGGGCGCTGGGGCCAACGTCCTGACTTTC. The rearrangement uses TRBV27 and TRBJ2-6, with 9 bases fitting TRBD1. J was trimmed by 2 bases and V by 2 bases; bases with no gene match: 4. Looked up from germline, CDR1 is MNHEY and CDR2 is SMNVEV (reference sequence). The CDR3 sequence is 17 residues long.

J is TRBJ2-5 and V is TRBV25-1; D may be TRBD2 (5 bases). The CDR3 runs 14 residues. Germline-derived CDR1 and CDR2 are MGHDK and SYGVNS. V was pared by 5 bases and J by 5 bases, with 15 bases between. CDR3 DNA sequence: TGTGCCAGCAGTCACCGGGGTTCCCCTGAGACCCAGTACTTC. Its translation is CASSHRGSPETQYF.

The V and J genes are TRBV4-1 and TRBJ2-3; D perhaps matches TRBD2 (6 bases). The germline CDR1 and CDR2 sequences are MGHRA and YSYEKL. With 3 bases removed from V and 2 bases from J, the gap between germline ends came to 18 bases. This CDR3 has 17 amino acids. The CDR3 reads CASSHLPQRANTDTQYF. The CDR3 nucleotides read TGCGCCAGCAGCCACCTCCCCCAGCGGGCCAACACAGATACGCAGTATTTT.

This clone was counted only a few times. The chain carries TRBV29-1 and TRBJ1-1, with D uncertain. Germline CDR1 reads SQVTM; CDR2 reads ANQGSEA. V was cut by 6 bases and J by 1 base, with 9 bases left in between. CDR3 length equals 12 residues. This CDR3 is CSVGDKNTEAFF. The CDR3 DNA follows: TGCAGCGTGGGAGACAAGAACACTGAAGCTTTCTTT.

The CDR3 here is CASSGDHYGYTF. For the CDR3, the DNA is TGTGCCAGCAGCGGGGATCATTATGGCTACACCTTC. The chain uses TRBV7-9 and TRBJ1-2, with D unclear. Germline CDR1 and CDR2: SEHNR and FQNEAQ (reference sequence). The CDR3 is 12 amino acids. Trimming left V 5 bases short and J 5 bases short, with 9 bases between.

The V gene is TRBV4-1, the J gene TRBJ1-1; 8 bases line up with TRBD1. V lost 3 bases, J lost 8 bases, and 11 bases stayed unmatched. This CDR3 has 15 amino acids. CDR1 is MGHRA and CDR2 is YSYEKL in the germline V gene. The CDR3 region is CASSHPFRGLLEAFF. DNA for the CDR3: TGCGCCAGCAGCCACCCTTTCAGGGGGCTCCTAGAAGCTTTCTTT.

The sample holds a few counts of this clone. This rearrangement joins TRBV4-1 to TRBJ2-3, with D perhaps matching TRBD1 (6 bases). Germline CDR1 and CDR2: MGHRA and YSYEKL. The V end lost 4 bases, the J end lost 3 bases, and 20 bases lay between the germline ends. This CDR3 has 17 amino acids. CDR3: CASSPRSPGQKTDTQYF. CDR3 sequence (DNA): TGCGCCAGCAGCCCGAGGTCCCCGGGACAAAAAACAGATACGCAGTATTTT.

This clone came up a few times. The V and J genes are TRBV2 and TRBJ2-1, with 8 bases matching TRBD1. Unmatched junction bases numbered 4, after V lost 5 bases and J lost 4 bases. Germline loops: CDR1 SNHLY, CDR2 FYNNEI. The CDR3 has 14 residues. CDR3 nucleotide sequence: TGTGCCAGCAGTTCCGGGACAGGATACAATGAGCAGTTCTTC. Amino acid sequence: CASSSGTGYNEQFF. The variable domain in full, with the rest retrieved from reference TRBV2 and TRBJ2-1, is EPEVTQTPSHQVTQMGQEVILRCVPISNHLYFYWYRQILGQKVEFLVSFYNNEISEKSEIFDDQFSVERPDGSNFTLKIRSTKLEDSAMYFCASSSGTGYNEQFFGPGTRLTVL.

This clone was seen more than once but under ten times. The V gene is TRBV6-1, the J gene TRBJ1-3; D remains ambiguous. The CDR3 is made up of 10 amino acids. The ends were cut back, 2 bases at V and 7 bases at J, with 0 bases in the middle. CDR1 and CDR2 (germline): MNHNS, SASEGT. The CDR3 nucleotides read TGTGCCAGCAGTGAAAACACCATATATTTT. Translating gives CASSENTIYF.

The rearrangement links TRBV1 to TRBJ2-3; no DNA check was done on the table's D call, TRBD2. TRBV1 is flagged as a pseudogene. The CDR3 contains 15 residues. The CDR3 sequence: CTSNTSGGGTDTQYF. DNA of the CDR3: TGCACCAGCAACACTAGCGGGGGGGGCACAGATACGCAGTATTTT.

A single count supports this clone. This chain links TRBV30 with TRBJ1-2; D not certain. V was shortened by 4 bases and J by 7 bases, with 10 bases between the two germline ends. The CDR3 consists of 11 residues. Germline CDR1 reads GTSNPN; CDR2 reads SVGIG (reference sequence). The CDR3 coding sequence is TGTGCCTGGACTGGAACCTCTGGCTACACCTTC. Translating it yields CAWTGTSGYTF.

This chain links TRBV5-1 with TRBJ2-7; D gene ambiguous. This CDR3 has 15 residues. Trimming shortened V by 4 bases and J by 3 bases, and 17 bases separated the two germline ends. Per germline, CDR1 SGHRS and CDR2 YFSETQ. For the CDR3, the DNA is TGCGCCAGCAGCCAGGCTTCGCCTTTAATCTACGAGCAGTACTTC. Protein sequence: CASSQASPLIYEQYF.

The rearrangement links TRBV11-2 to TRBJ2-3; D is uncertain. The CDR3 is 12 residues long. Germline V gives CDR1 SGHAT, CDR2 FQNNGV. Trimming pared 0 bases from V and 9 bases from J, leaving 7 bases between. The CDR3 bases are TGTGCCAGCAGCTTAGATGTTAAGACGCAGTATTTT. This translates into CASSLDVKTQYF.

The chain combines TRBV30 with TRBJ2-7; D remains ambiguous. CDR3 length equals 12 residues. With 4 bases removed from V and 2 bases from J, the gap between germline ends came to 9 bases. Germline CDR1 is GTSNPN and CDR2 is SVGIG (reference sequence). The CDR3 is CAWKGPAYEQYF. The CDR3 region has the DNA TGTGCCTGGAAAGGCCCGGCCTACGAGCAGTACTTC.

This clone was detected only a few times. The chain carries TRBV7-9 and TRBJ1-4, with TRBD1 as a possible D gene (6 bases). V dropped 5 bases and J dropped 6 bases, with 19 bases sitting between them. Germline-derived CDR1 and CDR2 are SEHNR and FQNEAQ (reference sequence). The CDR3 loop spans 16 amino acids. The CDR3 bases are TGTGCCAGCAGCCCGCCCCCACGACAGGTTGATGAAAAACTGTTTTTT. Translating it yields CASSPPPRQVDEKLFF.

V is TRBV14 and J is TRBJ2-1; 7 positions agree with TRBD2. The CDR3 loop spans 16 amino acids. V was pared by 4 bases and J by 10 bases, with 16 bases of the junction left unmatched. CDR1 and CDR2 (germline): SGHDN, FVKESK. CDR3 DNA: TGTGCCAGCAGCCCTCCTACGTCAGCGGGGCTTTGGGAGCAGTTCTTC. Encoded protein: CASSPPTSAGLWEQFF. The variable domain in full, completed from reference TRBV14 and TRBJ2-1, reads EAGVTQFPSHSVIEKGQTVTLRCDPISGHDNLYWYRRVMGKEIKFLLHFVKESKQDESGMPNNRFLAERTGGTYSTLKVQPAELEDSGVYFCASSPPTSAGLWEQFFGPGTRLTVL.

The rearrangement joins TRBV5-1 to TRBJ2-3; D is uncertain. Trimming took 6 bases from V and 6 from J, leaving 8 bases between them. Germline lookup yields CDR1 SGHRS and CDR2 YFSETQ. The CDR3 loop spans 11 amino acids. Here the CDR3 reads CASTHADTQYF. The CDR3 coding sequence is TGCGCCAGCACCCATGCGGATACGCAGTATTTT.

On this clone itself: One end of the junction is discordant with germline, which a read error may explain. In DNA form, the CDR3 reads TGTGCCAGCAGCCAGGTCAGCGGGGGGGGCCATAGGGAGCAGTTCTTC. This codes for CASSQVSGGGHREQFF. The V gene is TRBV4-1, the J gene TRBJ2-1; TRBD2 agrees at 10 bases. The CDR3 is 16 amino acids. The germline V gene has CDR1 MGHRA and CDR2 YSYEKL.

The chain combines TRBV29-1 with TRBJ1-5; TRBD1 agrees at 7 bases. Germline V gene sequence: CDR1 SQVTM, CDR2 ANQGSEA. This CDR3 has 17 amino acids. V lost 4 bases to trimming and J lost 1 base; unmatched junction nucleotides: 13. CDR3 amino acids: CSVVVTMAGGSNQPQHF. The DNA for the CDR3 is TGCAGCGTTGTGGTTACGATGGCAGGGGGGAGCAATCAGCCCCAGCATTTT.

There are a few counts of this clone. The rearrangement uses TRBV29-1 and TRBJ2-4; D gene uncertain. The V end was cut by 0 bases, the J end by 0 bases, with 12 bases between. This CDR3 comprises 16 residues. Germline CDR1 is SQVTM and CDR2 is ANQGSEA. The CDR3 sequence: CSVEDSGRQAKNIQYF. CDR3 DNA: TGCAGCGTTGAAGATTCCGGCAGACAAGCCAAAAACATTCAGTACTTC.

J is TRBJ2-7 and V is TRBV30; a weak D match, TRBD1 (6 bases). This CDR3 has 15 residues. Germline loops: CDR1 GTSNPN, CDR2 SVGIG (reference sequence). Trimming pared 0 bases from V and 3 bases from J, leaving 15 bases between. CDR3 protein: CAWSVRARGIYEQYF. The CDR3 DNA follows: TGTGCCTGGAGTGTTAGGGCCAGGGGTATCTACGAGCAGTACTTC.

V gene TRBV6-5 combines with J gene TRBJ2-3; either TRBD1 or TRBD2 may supply D (5 bases each). This CDR3 region has 13 residues. Germline V gene sequence: CDR1 MNHEY, CDR2 SVGAGI. With 8 bases removed from V and 6 bases from J, the gap between germline ends came to 15 bases. The CDR3 DNA follows: TGTGCCAGCTGGGACGGACTTTCGGATACGCAGTATTTT. Protein sequence: CASWDGLSDTQYF.

The chain links TRBV13 to TRBJ1-4; D not resolved. Trimming shortened V by 5 bases and J by 0 bases, and 10 bases separated the two germline ends. This CDR3 spans 15 amino acids. Germline V gene data show CDR1 as PRHDT and CDR2 as FYEKMQ (reference sequence). The CDR3 is CASSEGFATNEKLFF. Written as DNA, the CDR3 is TGTGCCAGCAGCGAGGGCTTCGCAACTAATGAAAAACTGTTTTTT. Based on the CDR3 plus reference TRBV13 and TRBJ1-4, the full variable domain is AAGVIQSPRHLIKEKRETATLKCYPIPRHDTVYWYQQGPGQDPQFLISFYEKMQSDKGSIPDRFSAQQFSDYHSELNMSSLELGDSALYFCASSEGFATNEKLFFGSGTQLSVL.